Following are 30 T cell receptor beta chains from one sample sequenced in a study of blood T cell repertoires in COVID-19. Here immunoSEQ multiplex PCR was the method, and the copy in TCRdb shows in-frame clones only, minus some. Here the sample spans 50,000 to 55,000 clones, over 75% being singletons. The source material was peripheral blood. The receptors come from a man aged 65 to 79 with acute or convalescent COVID-19.

The V call is TRBV6-2 or TRBV6-3, the J call TRBJ2-7; 9 nucleotides agree with TRBD2. The CDR3 is 17 residues long. Germline V gene sequence: CDR1 MNHEY, CDR2 SVGEGT. V lost 2 bases and J lost 3; bases outside the gene matches: 11. In nucleotides, the CDR3 is TGTGCCAGCAGTTACCCGAGCGGGGGGACAACTTTCTACGAGCAGTACTTC. It encodes CASSYPSGGTTFYEQYF.

This clone was seen just once. This sequence joins TRBV7-2 and TRBJ2-3; 12 nucleotides agree with TRBD2. CDR3 length: 16 amino acids. With 5 bases clipped from V and 3 bases from J, the junction kept 6 bases outside the gene matches. CDR1 is SGHTA and CDR2 is FQGNSA in the germline V gene. The CDR3 DNA follows: TGTGCCAGCAGCCGTAGACTAGCGGGAGTTACAGATACGCAGTATTTT. It yields the protein CASSRRLAGVTDTQYF. Looking up the rest from reference TRBV7-2 and TRBJ2-3 gives the full variable domain: GAGVSQSPSNKVTEKGKDVELRCDPISGHTALYWYRQSLGQGLEFLIYFQGNSAPDKSGLPSDRFSAERTGGSVSTLTIQRTQQEDSAVYLCASSRRLAGVTDTQYFGPGTRLTVL.

This rearrangement joins TRBV18 to TRBJ2-2; tentative D call: TRBD2 (5 bases). CDR1 is KGHSH and CDR2 is LQKENI in the germline V gene. The germline V and J ends were trimmed by 6 bases and 4 bases, with 21 bases remaining between them. This CDR3 is 17 amino acids long. CDR3 in amino acids: CASSAHGITAGTGELFF. The DNA for the CDR3 is TGTGCCAGCTCGGCCCATGGGATCACGGCGGGCACCGGGGAGCTGTTTTTT.

The chain is built from TRBV12-3 or TRBV12-4 and TRBJ2-7, with no clear D. Trimming cost V 5 bases and J 6 bases, with 8 bases left between them. The CDR3 covers 11 residues. DNA for the CDR3: TGTGCCAGCAGTCCTCGTTCCGAGCAGTACTTC. Residues: CASSPRSEQYF.

The chain links TRBV6-5 to TRBJ2-5, with unresolved D. This CDR3 is 13 amino acids long. Germline V gene lookup returns CDR1 MNHEY and CDR2 SVGAGI. Between the trimmed V and J ends, which lost 6 bases and 5 bases, there was a span of 13 bases. In DNA, the CDR3 is TGTGCCAGCAGACCCACCTTCGGGGAGACCCAGTACTTC. Translation gives CASRPTFGETQYF.

There are a few counts of this clone. V and J are TRBV19 and TRBJ1-6; TRBD1 agrees at 9 bases. Germline CDR1 LNHDA, CDR2 SQIVND (reference sequence). V was clipped by 7 bases and J by 7 bases; unmatched bases: 5. There are 14 residues in the CDR3. The CDR3 here is CASTPTGGNSPLHF. CDR3 sequence (DNA): TGTGCCAGTACCCCGACAGGGGGAAATTCACCCCTCCACTTT.

The V and J genes are TRBV30 and TRBJ2-3, with D possibly TRBD2 on 5 matching bases. V was clipped by 1 base and J by 6 bases, with 5 bases between them. From germline, CDR1 is GTSNPN and CDR2 SVGIG (reference sequence). The CDR3 has 11 amino acids. This CDR3 is CAWSGGDTQYF. The CDR3 DNA follows: TGTGCCTGGAGTGGAGGGGATACGCAGTATTTT.

The rearrangement uses TRBV6-2 or TRBV6-3 and TRBJ1-6; D unresolved. The germline CDR1 and CDR2 sequences are MNHEY and SVGEGT. CDR3 length: 15 amino acids. The V end lost 6 bases, the J end lost 8 bases, and 17 bases lay between the germline ends. The CDR3 reads CASSTGEGMHSPLHF. The CDR3, as DNA: TGTGCCAGCAGCACCGGAGAGGGTATGCATTCACCCCTCCACTTT.

The chain has TRBV18 and TRBJ1-1; D is undetermined. V lost 4 bases to trimming and J lost 3 bases, with 9 bases between them. Germline assignment: CDR1 KGHSH and CDR2 LQKENI. CDR3 size: 13 residues. CDR3 loop: CASSQETYTEAFF. CDR3 nucleotide sequence: TGTGCCAGCTCACAGGAGACCTACACTGAAGCTTTCTTT.

CDR3 nucleotide sequence: TGTGCCAGCAGCCTTGACAGGGGTGAAGCTTTCTTT. Protein sequence: CASSLDRGEAFF. The gene calls are TRBV9 and TRBJ1-1, with TRBD1 matching over 8 bases. Germline values: CDR1 SGDLS, CDR2 YYNGEE. V lost 4 bases, J lost 7 bases, and 3 bases stayed unmatched. The CDR3 sequence is 12 residues long.

The chain employs TRBV5-4 and TRBJ2-7; 7 bases align to TRBD1. After removal of 3 bases from V and 2 bases from J, the junction contained 5 bases not matched to a gene. The CDR3 has 14 residues. CDR1 SGHNT and CDR2 YYREEE come from the germline V gene (reference sequence). CDR3 region: CASSSDRTPYEQYV. CDR3 sequence (DNA): TGTGCCAGCAGCTCGGACAGGACCCCCTACGAGCAGTACGTC.

This rearrangement joins TRBV9 to TRBJ1-4; TRBD1 matches at 9 bases. J lost 8 bases, V lost 2 bases, and 10 bases had no gene match. The germline V gene has CDR1 SGDLS and CDR2 YYNGEE. The CDR3 loop spans 16 amino acids. For the CDR3, the DNA is TGTGCCAGCAGCGTCGCCGGGACAGGGCTCGGGGAAAAACTGTTTTTT. Protein: CASSVAGTGLGEKLFF.

The chain links TRBV28 to TRBJ2-7; the match to TRBD2 covers 11 bases. Per the germline V gene, CDR1 is MDHEN and CDR2 is SYDVKM. Losses at the gene ends were 6 bases for V and 0 bases for J; bases not matched to a gene: 4. This CDR3 spans 15 amino acids. The CDR3, as DNA: TGTGCCAGCAGACCCGGGACTAGCGGCTCCTACGAGCAGTACGTC. It codes for CASRPGTSGSYEQYV.

V is TRBV6-1 and J is TRBJ2-1; D may be TRBD1 (6 bases). Germline assignment: CDR1 MNHNS and CDR2 SASEGT. Trimming cost V 3 bases and J 0 bases, with 15 bases left between them. The CDR3 extends over 17 amino acids. The CDR3 loop reads CASSERPTGPSYNEQFF. CDR3 nucleotide sequence: TGTGCCAGCAGTGAGCGACCTACAGGGCCCTCCTACAATGAGCAGTTCTTC.

V gene TRBV9 combines with J gene TRBJ1-4, with 8 nucleotides matching TRBD1. The CDR3 totals 15 residues. V lost 6 bases and J lost 2; bases outside the gene matches: 6. The germline CDR1 and CDR2 sequences are SGDLS and YYNGEE. The CDR3 protein is CASTPRTGTNEKLFF. CDR3 bases: TGTGCCAGCACCCCCCGGACAGGGACTAATGAAAAACTGTTTTTT.

The rearrangement links TRBV5-6 to TRBJ2-3; D might be TRBD2 (5 bases). V shed 0 bases and J shed 7 bases, with 9 bases lying between them. This CDR3 is built from 13 residues. From germline, CDR1 is SGHDT and CDR2 YYEEEE. The CDR3 loop is CASSLGGLYTQYF. DNA for the CDR3: TGTGCCAGCAGCTTGGGCGGGCTATATACGCAGTATTTT.

On this clone: In the same sample, other DNA sequences code for this CDR3. The V call is TRBV28, the J call TRBJ2-3, with TRBD2 matching over 9 bases. Germline CDR1 reads MDHEN; CDR2 reads SYDVKM. The CDR3 totals 14 residues. V shed 3 bases and J 3 bases; nucleotides not matched to a gene: 1. CDR3 residues: CASSFSGGTDTQYF. The CDR3 DNA reads TGTGCCAGCAGTTTTAGCGGGGGAACAGATACGCAGTATTTT.

V is TRBV7-2 and J is TRBJ1-3; 7 positions agree with TRBD1. CDR3 length: 16 residues. Trimming cost V 2 bases and J 0 bases; bases outside gene matches: 4. Germline V gives CDR1 SGHTA, CDR2 FQGNSA. Here the CDR3 DNA reads TGTGCCAGCAGCTTACAGGGGGTTACCTCTGGAAACACCATATATTTT. Its protein is CASSLQGVTSGNTIYF.

The chain carries TRBV19 and TRBJ1-1; 11 nucleotides align to TRBD1. Germline V gene lookup returns CDR1 LNHDA and CDR2 SQIVND (reference sequence). Losses at the gene ends were 0 bases for V and 1 base for J; bases not matched to a gene: 4. The CDR3 has 17 residues. CDR3: CASSIDWTGGPNTEAFF. The CDR3 nucleotides read TGTGCCAGTAGTATAGATTGGACAGGGGGCCCGAACACTGAAGCTTTCTTT.

The chain joins TRBV19 to TRBJ2-5; 11 nucleotides match TRBD2. J was trimmed by 5 bases and V by 5 bases; bases with no gene match: 4. Germline V gene data show CDR1 as LNHDA and CDR2 as SQIVND (reference sequence). The CDR3 is 14 amino acids. CDR3 amino acids: CASSSSGGLETQYF. CDR3 sequence (DNA): TGTGCCAGTAGTTCTAGCGGGGGGTTGGAGACCCAGTACTTC.

The chain has TRBV27 and TRBJ2-7; D is ambiguous. CDR3 length: 13 residues. The V gene's germline CDR1 is MNHEY and CDR2 SMNVEV (reference sequence). Deletions cut 4 bases from V and 0 bases from J, with 7 bases between. The CDR3 sequence is CASSYEFSYEQYF. The DNA of the CDR3 is TGTGCCAGCAGTTACGAGTTCTCCTACGAGCAGTACTTC.

The gene calls are TRBV6-5 and TRBJ2-3; no clear D. The CDR3 spans 13 residues. With 2 bases removed from V and 0 bases from J, the gap between germline ends came to 3 bases. Germline CDR1 MNHEY, CDR2 SVGAGI. The chain's CDR3 is CASSYISTDTQYF. The CDR3 nucleotides read TGTGCCAGCAGTTACATAAGCACAGATACGCAGTATTTT.

This clone was found once. In nucleotides, the CDR3 is TGTGCCAGCAGCGTAGGGGGAGCCGTTAACACCGGGGAGCTGTTTTTT. Encoded protein: CASSVGGAVNTGELFF. The genes are TRBV9 and TRBJ2-2; D might be TRBD2 (5 bases). Trimming cost V 0 bases and J 2 bases, with 11 bases left between them. The CDR3 contains 16 residues. Germline-derived CDR1 and CDR2 are SGDLS and YYNGEE.

The chain uses TRBV18 and TRBJ1-4; D is uncertain. V lost 0 bases and J 6 bases, leaving 11 bases between the germline ends. The CDR3 has 15 residues. Germline lookup yields CDR1 KGHSH and CDR2 LQKENI. Written as DNA, the CDR3 is TGTGCCAGCTCACCACCGGGCAGCGGGGATGAAAAACTGTTTTTT. Protein: CASSPPGSGDEKLFF.

The chain carries TRBV5-4 and TRBJ1-2, with 8 bases identical to TRBD1. The V segment lost 0 bases and the J segment 6 bases; nucleotides outside the gene matches: 7. CDR1 SGHNT and CDR2 YYREEE come from the germline V gene (reference sequence). CDR3 size: 15 residues. The CDR3 nucleotides read TGTGCCAGCAGCTTGGAGCTCCAGGGGGCAAATGGCTACACCTTC. As protein: CASSLELQGANGYTF.

The chain links TRBV4-1 to TRBJ2-3; the match to TRBD2 covers 8 bases. In germline, CDR1 is MGHRA, CDR2 YSYEKL. This CDR3 has 15 residues. The junction had 8 bases not matched to a gene; V was cut back by 4 bases and J by 5 bases. CDR3 sequence (DNA): TGCGCCAGCAGCCCGTTAGCGGGGAAGGAAGATACGCAGTATTTT. It specifies CASSPLAGKEDTQYF.

This rearrangement joins TRBV11-2 to TRBJ2-5, with 13 bases identical to TRBD2. The CDR3 covers 17 residues. V was pared by 5 bases and J by 7 bases, with 13 bases of the junction left unmatched. Per germline, CDR1 SGHAT and CDR2 FQNNGV. The CDR3 DNA reads TGTGCCAGCAGCCCCCTTGGGACTAGCGGGGCCCAGGGGACCCAGTACTTC. It yields the protein CASSPLGTSGAQGTQYF. Looking up the rest from reference TRBV11-2 and TRBJ2-5 gives the full variable domain: EAGVAQSPRYKIIEKRQSVAFWCNPISGHATLYWYQQILGQGPKLLIQFQNNGVVDDSQLPKDRFSAERLKGVDSTLKIQPAKLEDSAVYLCASSPLGTSGAQGTQYFGPGTRLLVL.

This clone was observed once. This sequence joins TRBV9 and TRBJ2-5; 11 bases line up with TRBD2. The CDR3 consists of 16 residues. The germline CDR1 and CDR2 sequences are SGDLS and YYNGEE. The V segment lost 4 bases and the J segment 5 bases; nucleotides outside the gene matches: 10. The CDR3 region is CASSTYSGGARETQYF. As DNA, the CDR3 is TGTGCCAGCAGCACTTATAGCGGGGGGGCGAGGGAGACCCAGTACTTC.

For the CDR3, the DNA is TGTGCCAGCAGCTTATTGGCTAGCTTAGCCAAAAACATTCAGTACTTC. This codes for CASSLLASLAKNIQYF. The chain links TRBV11-2 to TRBJ2-4, with D possibly being TRBD2 (5 bases). CDR1 SGHAT and CDR2 FQNNGV come from the germline V gene. V was pared by 2 bases and J by 0 bases, with 11 bases between. CDR3 length: 16 amino acids.

This chain links TRBV7-9 with TRBJ1-5; 7 nucleotides agree with TRBD1. Germline V lookup: CDR1 SEHNR, CDR2 FQNEAQ (reference sequence). Trimming took 2 bases from V and 6 from J; bases not matched to a gene: 1. This CDR3 comprises 13 residues. The CDR3 is CASSLTGAQPQHF. The CDR3 nucleotides read TGTGCCAGCAGCTTAACAGGGGCTCAGCCCCAGCATTTT.